This T cell receptor (beta chain) is drawn from a study of cytomegalovirus exposure and HLA in healthy donors. A word on this clone: Its matching antigen is unknown.

In the PCR, 60 Vbeta and 13 Jbeta primers were used. The data were produced by immunoSEQ multiplex PCR, yet TCRdb's version contains in-frame clones alone and is incomplete. The profile shows more than 70,000 clones, roughly 70% of them singletons. The V end was cut by 2 bases, the J end by 0 bases, with 11 bases between. CDR1 is SGHDT, CDR2 YYEEEE, per germline. CDR3 length: 15 residues. General study findings and limits: The study had only CMV serostatus as immune exposure information. Another analysis was done later, and it associated more than 15,000 TCR beta sequences with HLA alleles at 0.05 false discovery rate.

Sequenced material: PBMCs. This receptor was identified in a woman aged 45-65 years in good health and CMV-seropositive. This sequence joins TRBV5-6 and TRBJ1-2; D unresolved. CDR3 nucleotide sequence: TGTGCCAGCAGCTTCGCCTACGCGTCTAACTATGGCTACACCTTC. Amino acids: CASSFAYASNYGYTF.